This is a list of T cell receptor beta chains from one sample in a study of shared clonotypes between healthy human individuals. The assay was immunoSEQ multiplex PCR, and TCRdb's table has in-frame clones only and misses some. The profile shows over 850,000 clones, about four fifths of them singletons. The sequencing sample was made of memory CD4+ T cells from PBMCs. The receptors were sampled from a young man in good health. Some clones in this sample may be carry-over from other donors' samples. Each CDR3 is given with its conserved first and last residue. The D gene is left open where the match is weak. Size values are once, few and many counts, or a class for expanded clones, and some rows have none.

len	j_gene	d_gene	v_gene	abundance	CDR3aa	CDR3nt
13	TRBJ1-1	NA	TRBV14	NA	CASSTQGYAEAFF	TGTGCCAGCAGCACACAGGGATACGCTGAAGCTTTCTTT
15	TRBJ2-5	NA	TRBV5-1	NA	CASSSQYREGETQYF	TGCGCCAGCAGCTCGCAGTACAGGGAGGGTGAGACCCAGTACTTC
13	TRBJ2-2	NA	TRBV11-2	NA	CATGEVVTGELFF	TGTGCCACCGGCGAGGTGGTAACCGGGGAGCTGTTTTTT
16	TRBJ2-4	TRBD2	TRBV29-1	once	CSVPGLGGSAKNIQYF	TGCAGCGTACCCGGACTAGGCGGATCAGCCAAAAACATTCAGTACTTC
15	TRBJ2-3	NA	TRBV7-9	NA	CASSNRDGPLDTQYF	TGTGCCAGCAGCAACCGGGACGGACCCCTCGATACGCAGTATTTT
13	TRBJ1-2	TRBD1	TRBV6-6	few	CASTRGVTYGYTF	TGTGCCAGCACCAGGGGGGTCACCTATGGCTACACCTTC
14	TRBJ2-5	TRBD2	TRBV5-6	NA	CASSFSGRAETQYF	TGTGCCAGCAGCTTTAGCGGGAGGGCAGAGACCCAGTACTTC
14	TRBJ2-7	TRBD1	TRBV18	few	CASSREGQGYEQYF	TGTGCCAGCTCACGAGAGGGACAGGGCTACGAGCAGTACTTC
14	TRBJ1-2	TRBD1	TRBV6-1	once	CASTGTGGLYGYTF	TGTGCCAGCACCGGGACAGGGGGCCTCTATGGCTACACCTTC
14	TRBJ2-1	NA	TRBV29-1	NA	CSVEEGDAYNEQFF	TGCAGCGTTGAAGAGGGAGACGCCTACAATGAGCAGTTCTTC
13	TRBJ1-5	NA	TRBV2	NA	CASRGGGSQPQHF	TGTGCCAGCCGGGGCGGGGGTAGTCAGCCCCAGCATTTT
16	TRBJ2-7	NA	TRBV18	NA	CASSSITGSYRYEQYF	TGTGCCAGCTCATCTATCACCGGGTCCTACCGCTACGAGCAGTACTTC
14	TRBJ1-2	NA	TRBV28	NA	CASSFPGFGDGYTF	TGTGCCAGCAGTTTCCCAGGGTTCGGAGATGGCTACACCTTC
16	TRBJ1-5	NA	TRBV6-4	NA	CASSDSGREIRQPQHF	TGTGCCAGCAGTGACTCGGGCAGGGAAATTCGTCAGCCCCAGCATTTT
15	TRBJ2-5	NA	TRBV27	many	CASSPPGRQIGTQYF	TGTGCCAGCAGTCCACCGGGACGGCAAATCGGGACCCAGTACTTC
17	TRBJ2-2	TRBD1	TRBV11-2	NA	CASSYKPRTGVTGELFF	TGTGCCAGCAGCTACAAGCCAAGGACAGGGGTCACCGGGGAGCTGTTTTTT
16	TRBJ2-5	TRBD2	TRBV19	few	CASSTPREGAGETQYF	TGTGCCAGTAGTACTCCGCGGGAGGGCGCAGGAGAGACCCAGTACTTC
14	TRBJ1-4	NA	TRBV6-6	NA	CASKMAGAEEKLFF	TGTGCCAGCAAAATGGCAGGGGCCGAGGAAAAACTGTTTTTT
15	TRBJ2-2	TRBD1	TRBV7-9	NA	CASSPHRGTTGELFF	TGTGCCAGCAGCCCTCACAGGGGGACCACCGGGGAGCTGTTTTTT
15	TRBJ1-2	NA	TRBV4-2	NA	CASSLTSQSGGGYTF	TGTGCCAGCAGCCTAACCTCCCAGTCGGGGGGGGGCTACACCTTC
13	TRBJ2-1	NA	TRBV6-5	NA	CASSTTRVDEQFF	TGTGCCAGCAGTACGACCCGGGTGGATGAGCAGTTCTTC
13	TRBJ1-2	TRBD1	TRBV7-9	NA	CASTGEKVYGYTF	TGTGCCAGTACAGGGGAGAAGGTCTATGGCTACACCTTC
16	TRBJ2-7	TRBD1	TRBV4-2	NA	CASSQGTGTAFYEQYF	TGTGCCAGCAGCCAAGGAACCGGGACAGCTTTTTACGAGCAGTACTTC
14	TRBJ1-1	NA	TRBV5-1	NA	CASSPTTGMTEAFF	TGCGCCAGCAGCCCCACCACAGGGATGACTGAAGCTTTCTTT
16	TRBJ1-4	TRBD1	TRBV2	NA	CASSEKQGVTNEKLFF	TGTGCCAGCAGTGAGAAGCAGGGGGTTACTAATGAAAAACTGTTTTTT
16	TRBJ2-1	TRBD2	TRBV11-2	NA	CASSLGGTSGNNEQFF	TGTGCCAGCAGCTTAGGAGGGACTAGCGGGAACAATGAGCAGTTCTTC
14	TRBJ1-1	NA	TRBV6-5	few	CASREGNTNTEAFF	TGTGCCAGCAGAGAAGGGAATACGAACACTGAAGCTTTCTTT
13	TRBJ2-7	NA	TRBV7-2	NA	CASSRAWDREQYF	TGTGCCAGCAGTCGAGCTTGGGATAGGGAGCAGTACTTC
13	TRBJ2-2	NA	TRBV6-5	NA	CASSYEWTGELFF	TGTGCCAGCAGTTACGAATGGACCGGGGAGCTGTTTTTT
13	TRBJ1-1	NA	TRBV10-3	few	CASLDSKNTEAFF	TGTGCCTCCCTGGACAGCAAGAACACTGAAGCTTTCTTT
16	TRBJ1-2	NA	TRBV7-9	NA	CASSLAGVLANYGYTF	TGTGCCAGCAGCTTAGCGGGGGTATTGGCTAACTATGGCTACACCTTC
15	TRBJ2-7	TRBD2	TRBV5-4	NA	CASSLGGRALEEQYF	TGTGCCAGCAGCTTAGGCGGGAGGGCCCTCGAGGAGCAGTACTTC
14	TRBJ1-2	NA	TRBV18	NA	CASSPNMERLGYTF	TGTGCCAGCTCACCGAATATGGAGAGGCTTGGCTACACCTTC
15	TRBJ2-1	TRBD2	TRBV25-1	once	CASSALAGTYNEQFF	TGTGCCAGCAGTGCTCTAGCGGGGACCTACAATGAGCAGTTCTTC
13	TRBJ2-3	TRBD1	TRBV29-1	NA	CSTGTGRTDTQYF	TGCAGCACTGGGACAGGGAGGACAGATACGCAGTATTTT
14	TRBJ2-1	TRBD1	TRBV18	NA	CASSKPGQGKEQFF	TGTGCCAGCTCAAAGCCGGGACAGGGGAAAGAGCAGTTCTTC
19	TRBJ1-4	NA	TRBV6-1	NA	CASSEGRGGRTNLDEKLFF	TGTGCCAGCAGTGAAGGAAGGGGAGGACGGACGAACCTAGATGAAAAACTGTTTTTT
15	TRBJ1-4	NA	TRBV11-2	NA	CASSPRPTPNEKLFF	TGTGCCAGCAGCCCACGACCGACGCCTAATGAAAAACTGTTTTTT
15	TRBJ2-3	TRBD1	TRBV30	NA	CAWSVSGTGWGTQYF	TGTGCCTGGAGTGTTTCCGGGACAGGGTGGGGTACGCAGTATTTT
15	TRBJ2-3	TRBD2	TRBV7-3	NA	CASRRASGETNTQYF	TGTGCCAGCCGGCGGGCTAGCGGGGAGACAAATACGCAGTATTTT
12	TRBJ2-7	NA	TRBV7-9	NA	CASSLGDTPQYF	TGTGCCAGCAGCTTAGGGGATACACCGCAGTACTTC
14	TRBJ2-7	TRBD2	TRBV28	few	CASRGLAGTYEQYF	TGTGCCAGCCGGGGGCTAGCGGGTACCTACGAGCAGTACTTC